The 21 T cell receptor beta chains given below trace back to one sample, sequenced in a study of Tregs in tolerant kidney transplant recipients. The assay was immunoSEQ multiplex PCR, and TCRdb's table has in-frame clones only and misses some. This table has some 62,000 clones, nearly 98% appearing once. Sample: Tregs from blood, taken before the transplant. All receptors derive from a human donor who received a combined kidney and bone marrow transplant.

The gene calls are TRBV28 and TRBJ1-5, with 9 nucleotides matching TRBD1. In germline, CDR1 is MDHEN, CDR2 SYDVKM. The CDR3 is 16 residues long. V lost 5 bases and J lost 7; bases outside the gene matches: 12. CDR3 DNA: TGTGCCAGCAGTCCGAACACGGGACAGGGCATACAGCCCCAGCATTTT. Protein sequence: CASSPNTGQGIQPQHF.

The chain combines TRBV4-2 with TRBJ1-1; 10 nucleotides align to TRBD1. The V and J ends lost 1 base and 3 bases, in that order; junction bases with no gene match: 11. Germline values: CDR1 LGHNA, CDR2 YNFKEQ. The CDR3 totals 18 residues. CDR3 nucleotide sequence: TGTGCCAGCAGCCAAGGACAGGGGGCGAGTGGTGCTGACACTGAAGCTTTCTTT. It encodes CASSQGQGASGADTEAFF.

The V gene is TRBV18, the J gene TRBJ2-3; D perhaps matches TRBD2 (5 bases). In germline, CDR1 is KGHSH, CDR2 LQKENI. This CDR3 contains 14 residues. V was clipped by 4 bases and J by 0 bases, with 8 bases between them. Written as DNA, the CDR3 is TGTGCCAGCTCACAGCGGATTAGCACAGATACGCAGTATTTT. Translated, it gives CASSQRISTDTQYF. Full variable domain (missing parts from reference TRBV18 and TRBJ2-3): NAGVMQNPRHLVRRRGQEARLRCSPMKGHSHVYWYRQLPEEGLKFMVYLQKENIIDESGMPKERFSAEFPKEGPSILRIQQVVRGDSAAYFCASSQRISTDTQYFGPGTRLTVL.

The rearrangement uses TRBV5-6 and TRBJ1-1; no reliable D call. This CDR3 comprises 14 residues. CDR1 is SGHDT and CDR2 is YYEEEE in the germline V gene. V gave up 6 bases and J gave up 1 base, with 13 bases separating them. The CDR3 region is CASTVTVENTEAFF. CDR3 in DNA: TGTGCCAGCACCGTTACTGTAGAGAACACTGAAGCTTTCTTT. Complete variable domain (other parts from reference TRBV5-6 and TRBJ1-1): DAGVTQSPTHLIKTRGQQVTLRCSPKSGHDTVSWYQQALGQGPQFIFQYYEEEERQRGNFPDRFSGHQFPNYSSELNVNALLLGDSALYLCASTVTVENTEAFFGQGTRLTVV.

This rearrangement joins TRBV6-4 to TRBJ1-2; D uncertain. V was clipped by 7 bases and J by 3 bases, with 15 bases between them. CDR3 length: 14 residues. The germline gives CDR1 MRHNA, CDR2 SNTAGT. The CDR3 protein is CASKAGGGHYGYTF. The CDR3 bases are TGTGCCAGCAAGGCAGGCGGCGGGCACTATGGCTACACCTTC.

The CDR3 sequence: CASSRQGIENSPLHF. In nucleotides, the CDR3 is TGTGCCAGTAGTCGACAGGGGATTGAGAATTCACCCCTCCACTTT. This rearrangement joins TRBV19 to TRBJ1-6; 8 bases align to TRBD1. The V and J ends lost 5 bases and 7 bases, in that order; junction bases with no gene match: 7. From germline, CDR1 is LNHDA and CDR2 SQIVND (reference sequence). The CDR3 has 15 residues.

The chain joins TRBV9 to TRBJ1-6; D not certain. CDR3 size: 13 residues. Trimming took off 2 bases at V and 8 bases at J, with 8 bases between the two ends. From germline, CDR1 is SGDLS and CDR2 YYNGEE. CDR3 sequence reads: CASSVELHSPLHF. The CDR3 DNA reads TGTGCCAGCAGCGTTGAGCTCCATTCACCCCTCCACTTT.

This chain connects TRBV11-2 to TRBJ2-1; possible D gene TRBD2, 6 bases. The CDR3 has 15 amino acids. Trimming took 1 base from V and 6 from J, leaving 13 bases between them. Germline lookup yields CDR1 SGHAT and CDR2 FQNNGV. The CDR3 DNA reads as TGTGCCAGCAGCTTAGTGGGAGGCAGGTTCAATGAGCAGTTCTTC. Translation: CASSLVGGRFNEQFF.

The chain recombines TRBV5-4 with TRBJ2-2, with no clear D. V was trimmed by 3 bases and J by 5 bases, leaving 14 bases between them. This CDR3 has 15 amino acids. Germline lookup yields CDR1 SGHNT and CDR2 YYREEE (reference sequence). The CDR3: CASSYSGSLTGELFF. In DNA, the CDR3 is TGTGCCAGCAGCTACTCCGGGTCTCTGACCGGGGAGCTGTTTTTT.

The J gene is TRBJ2-4, the V gene TRBV30, with 9 bases identical to TRBD2. Trimming cost V 2 bases and J 10 bases; bases outside gene matches: 6. Germline loops: CDR1 GTSNPN, CDR2 SVGIG (reference sequence). This CDR3 contains 13 residues. CDR3 protein: CAWSRDSGGIQYF. The CDR3 region has the DNA TGTGCCTGGAGTAGGGACAGCGGGGGGATTCAGTACTTC. Supplemented by reference TRBV30 and TRBJ2-4, the full variable domain reads SQTIHQWPATLVQPVGSPLSLECTVEGTSNPNLYWYRQAAGRGLQLLFYSVGIGQISSEVPQNLSASRPQDRQFILSSKKLLLSDSGFYLCAWSRDSGGIQYFGAGTRLSVL.

CDR3 sequence (DNA): TGTGCCAGCAGTCACCCGGGGAGTACGCAGTATTTT. Translation gives CASSHPGSTQYF. This chain uses TRBV2 with TRBJ2-3, with a possible D match to TRBD2 (5 bases). V was trimmed by 5 bases and J by 8 bases, leaving 11 bases between them. Germline V CDR1 and CDR2: SNHLY, FYNNEI. This CDR3 has 12 amino acids.

The chain is built from TRBV5-1 and TRBJ1-2; 7 nucleotides line up with TRBD1. This CDR3 comprises 16 residues. The germline V gene has CDR1 SGHRS and CDR2 YFSETQ. Trimming took 0 bases from V and 7 from J; bases not matched to a gene: 12. The CDR3 coding sequence is TGCGCCAGCAGCTTGGTGACAGGGCGGGATTTAGGTGGCTACACCTTC. This codes for CASSLVTGRDLGGYTF.

This chain links TRBV19 with TRBJ2-4; the D is unclear. Germline assignment: CDR1 LNHDA and CDR2 SQIVND (reference sequence). The CDR3 loop spans 16 amino acids. Deletions cut 4 bases from V and 0 bases from J, with 13 bases between. Written as DNA, the CDR3 is TGTGCCAGTAGTAGCCGTGATGCTAAAGCCAAAAACATTCAGTACTTC. Its protein product is CASSSRDAKAKNIQYF.

The count of this clone is one. The chain combines TRBV5-6 with TRBJ2-3, with D unresolved. The CDR3 is made up of 14 amino acids. The V gene's germline CDR1 is SGHDT and CDR2 YYEEEE. V shed 0 bases and J shed 2 bases, with 7 bases lying between them. The CDR3 sequence is CASSLGLNTDTQYF. DNA for the CDR3: TGTGCCAGCAGCTTGGGACTTAACACAGATACGCAGTATTTT.

The J gene is TRBJ1-1, the V gene TRBV27; TRBD1 might be the D (5 bases). V was cut by 6 bases and J by 0 bases, with 14 bases left in between. The CDR3 is 15 residues long. From germline, CDR1 is MNHEY and CDR2 SMNVEV (reference sequence). In nucleotides, the CDR3 is TGTGCCAGCAGGCTCTATTCGGGGGTGAACACTGAAGCTTTCTTT. Encoded protein: CASRLYSGVNTEAFF.

The V call is TRBV2, the J call TRBJ2-3, with 8 nucleotides matching TRBD2. CDR1 SNHLY and CDR2 FYNNEI come from the germline V gene. The CDR3 is 15 amino acids. J lost 2 bases, V lost 5 bases, and 6 bases had no gene match. This CDR3 is CASSSGGRFTDTQYF. Written as DNA, the CDR3 is TGTGCCAGCAGTTCGGGGGGGCGGTTCACAGATACGCAGTATTTT.

CDR3 amino acids: CASSSSRNTEAFF. In nucleotides, the CDR3 is TGCGCCAGCAGCTCCTCCAGGAACACTGAAGCTTTCTTT. The chain carries TRBV5-1 and TRBJ1-1; D not resolved. Trimming shortened V by 3 bases and J by 1 base, and 7 bases separated the two germline ends. The CDR3 has 13 residues. Germline V lookup: CDR1 SGHRS, CDR2 YFSETQ.

This chain uses TRBV27 with TRBJ1-1, with 11 positions matching TRBD1. With V trimmed by 5 bases and J by 5 bases, 7 bases remained unmatched. CDR1 is MNHEY and CDR2 is SMNVEV in the germline V gene (reference sequence). This CDR3 comprises 15 residues. The CDR3: CASSVNRDRGTEAFF. As DNA, the CDR3 is TGTGCCAGCAGTGTTAACCGGGACAGGGGGACTGAAGCTTTCTTT.

V gene TRBV2 combines with J gene TRBJ1-6; no clear D gene. The CDR3 has 13 residues. CDR1 SNHLY and CDR2 FYNNEI come from the germline V gene. Trimming left V 2 bases short and J 6 bases short, with 5 bases between. The CDR3: CASSELFNSPLHF. In DNA, the CDR3 is TGTGCCAGCAGTGAACTGTTTAATTCACCCCTCCACTTT.

The chain has TRBV19 and TRBJ2-5, with 7 bases that match TRBD2. The J segment lost 5 bases and the V segment lost 2 bases, leaving 14 bases of the junction unmatched. Per germline, CDR1 LNHDA and CDR2 SQIVND (reference sequence). This CDR3 is 17 amino acids long. The CDR3 loop reads CASSILRTSNSRETQYF. The DNA of the CDR3 is TGTGCCAGTAGTATACTACGGACTAGTAATTCGAGGGAGACCCAGTACTTC.

CDR3 residues: CAWRQMGQNTGELFF. In nucleotides, the CDR3 is TGTGCCTGGAGACAAATGGGACAGAACACCGGGGAGCTGTTTTTT. The rearrangement links TRBV30 to TRBJ2-2, with D perhaps matching TRBD1 (6 bases). V was clipped by 3 bases and J by 1 base, with 12 bases between them. Per germline, CDR1 GTSNPN and CDR2 SVGIG (reference sequence). The CDR3 contains 15 residues.